Following are 5 T cell receptor beta chains from one sample sequenced in a study of vaccination and CD4 T cells after COVID-19 (dated by TCRdb to between 2022 and 2023). The method was PCR. Sequencer: Illumina iSeq 100. TCR sequencing of DNA from cultured CD4+ T cells used the Oncomine TCR Beta short-read assay at the Johns Hopkins FTIC core. The public reads were reprocessed in TCRdb via fastp at Q25 and MiXCR, keeping in-frame beta chains. Duplicate CDR3 protein sequences are folded into a single record with the most common DNA and genes. This sample lists around 25,000 distinct CDR3 sequences; 60% were detected once. The biggest ten clones account for about an eighth of the sample. This specimen's treatment or condition label, interpreted: 10-day PBMC culture with coronavirus spike peptide pools or control peptides (ViraFEST assay). No cognate antigen is known for these TCRs. Specimen: CD4+ T cells from blood, cultured in vitro, collected after SARS-CoV-2 vaccination. The receptor set was obtained from a human donor who received a COVID-19 vaccine.

In this sample, this clonotype turned up once. The rearrangement links TRBV20-1 to TRBJ2-7; D remains unclear. The CDR3 consists of 13 residues. V gave up 0 bases and J gave up 1 base, with 7 bases separating them. Germline CDR1 DFQATT, CDR2 SNEGSKA (reference sequence). CDR3 coding DNA: TGCAGTGCTAGAGAGTTTCTATCCTACGAGCAGTACTTC. Translating gives CSAREFLSYEQYF.

The chain combines TRBV20-1 with TRBJ1-3, with 8 bases fitting TRBD1. Per germline, CDR1 DFQATT and CDR2 SNEGSKA (reference sequence). V shed 0 bases, J shed 2 bases, and the junction held 9 bases outside the gene matches. This CDR3 contains 17 residues. For the CDR3, the DNA is TGCAGTGCTAGAGACCCAACCGGACAGGGAACTGGAAACACCATATATTTT. It specifies CSARDPTGQGTGNTIYF.

The chain joins TRBV5-1 to TRBJ1-2, with D maybe TRBD1 (5 bases). The germline CDR1 and CDR2 sequences are SGHRS and YFSETQ. Trimming shortened V by 5 bases and J by 8 bases, and 13 bases separated the two germline ends. This CDR3 is built from 12 residues. The CDR3 spells CASSQGIDGYTF. The CDR3 nucleotides read TGCGCCAGCAGTCAGGGTATCGACGGCTACACCTTC.

The rearrangement links TRBV19 to TRBJ1-2; 8 bases match TRBD1. This CDR3 contains 15 residues. V shed 6 bases, J shed 4 bases, and the junction held 10 bases outside the gene matches. The germline gives CDR1 LNHDA, CDR2 SQIVND (reference sequence). The CDR3 spells CASSLYHRGTYGYTF. The CDR3 DNA reads as TGTGCCAGTAGCTTATACCACAGGGGGACCTATGGCTACACCTTC.

This rearrangement joins TRBV25-1 to TRBJ2-3; D ambiguous. The CDR3 consists of 18 residues. CDR1 MGHDK and CDR2 SYGVNS come from the germline V gene. Trimming took off 1 base at V and 2 bases at J, with 19 bases between the two ends. The CDR3 nucleotides read TGTGCCAGCAGTGAATCCGGGCGGAAAGGTTTCTCCACAGATACGCAGTATTTT. Translated, it gives CASSESGRKGFSTDTQYF.